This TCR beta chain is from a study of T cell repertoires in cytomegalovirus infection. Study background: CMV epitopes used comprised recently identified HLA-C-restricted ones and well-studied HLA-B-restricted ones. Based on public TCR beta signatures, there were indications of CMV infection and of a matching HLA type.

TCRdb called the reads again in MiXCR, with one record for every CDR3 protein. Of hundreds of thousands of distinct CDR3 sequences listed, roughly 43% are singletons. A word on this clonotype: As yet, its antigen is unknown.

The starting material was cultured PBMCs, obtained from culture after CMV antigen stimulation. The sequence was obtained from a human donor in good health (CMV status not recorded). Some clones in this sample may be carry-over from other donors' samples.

The DNA of the CDR3 is TGTGCCAGCAGTCCAAGGGCTAGCGGAACAGAGACCCAGTACTTC. Translating it yields CASSPRASGTETQYF. The rearrangement joins TRBV12-3 or TRBV12-4 to TRBJ2-5, with 7 bases lining up with TRBD2. The V segment lost 5 bases and the J segment 4 bases; nucleotides outside the gene matches: 10. The CDR3 contains 15 residues.